The next 8 T cell receptor beta chains were all read from a single sample in a study of blood T cells in healthy people across ages. Primers used in a second PCR of roughly 6 to 12 cycles were a sample-barcoded 5' primer and a J-beta primer mix. TCRdb independently ran MiXCR on the 5' RACE reads; one entry per CDR3 protein. Altogether roughly 1.5 million distinct CDR3 sequences are present, roughly 43% being singletons, with the ten largest covering about 4%. The sample consisted of blood. These receptors all stem from a woman under 30 in good health.

This chain uses TRBV7-2 with TRBJ2-7; 8 bases fit TRBD1. CDR1 and CDR2 from the germline V gene are SGHTA and FQGNSA. The CDR3 loop spans 14 amino acids. J gave up 7 bases and V 5 bases, and 10 bases lay outside the gene matches. Here the CDR3 reads CASSRRTGPNEQYF. CDR3 bases: TGTGCCAGCAGCCGTAGGACAGGGCCCAATGAGCAGTACTTC. Combining the CDR3 with reference TRBV7-2 and TRBJ2-7 gives the whole variable domain GAGVSQSPSNKVTEKGKDVELRCDPISGHTALYWYRQSLGQGLEFLIYFQGNSAPDKSGLPSDRFSAERTGGSVSTLTIQRTQQEDSAVYLCASSRRTGPNEQYFGPGTRLTVT.

This clonotype appeared once. An end of the junction differs from the germline gene, which may be a read error. V is TRBV6-2 or TRBV6-3 and J is TRBJ2-1; D uncertain. This CDR3 comprises 17 residues. Per the germline V gene, CDR1 is MNHEY and CDR2 is SVGEGT. In DNA form, the CDR3 reads TGTGCCAGCAGTCACCCCCAGGAGCGCTTCACCTACAAGGAGCAGTTCTTC. Translation gives CASSHPQERFTYKEQFF.

This sequence joins TRBV6-5 and TRBJ2-1; D may be TRBD1 (6 bases). This CDR3 comprises 12 residues. The V gene lost 6 bases and the J gene lost 9 bases, with 12 bases spanning the gap. Germline lookup yields CDR1 MNHEY and CDR2 SVGAGI. DNA of the CDR3: TGTGCCAGCAGCCAAGGACAGATTGAGCAGTTCTTC. Translation gives CASSQGQIEQFF.

In this sample, this clonotype turned up a few times. The V and J genes are TRBV6-1 and TRBJ2-2; 10 nucleotides agree with TRBD1. V shed 6 bases, J shed 9 bases, and the junction held 16 bases outside the gene matches. The CDR3 length is 17 residues. Per the germline V gene, CDR1 is MNHNS and CDR2 is SASEGT. CDR3 sequence reads: CASRPGQGITGRRELFF. For the CDR3, the DNA is TGTGCCAGCAGGCCGGGACAGGGGATCACCGGCCGTAGGGAGCTGTTTTTT.

This clonotype was counted a few times. The chain employs TRBV29-1 and TRBJ2-1; 8 positions agree with TRBD2. Germline assignment: CDR1 SQVTM and CDR2 ANQGSEA. The CDR3 consists of 13 residues. J was trimmed by 6 bases and V by 7 bases; bases with no gene match: 8. CDR3 nucleotide sequence: TGCAGCGCCGGGGGGGTTGTGGTCAATGAGCAGTTCTTC. This gives the protein CSAGGVVVNEQFF.

The table lists this clonotype with a count of one. The DNA for the CDR3 is TGTGCCAGCAGTTACGGGCTCAGTGCTAAACTGTTTTTT. It codes for CASSYGLSAKLFF. The chain combines TRBV6-5 with TRBJ1-4; D unresolved. The CDR3 sequence is 13 residues long. Trimming left V 2 bases short and J 11 bases short, with 12 bases between. The germline V gene encodes CDR1 MNHEY and CDR2 SVGAGI.

This clonotype showed up just a few times. The chain carries TRBV10-3 and TRBJ1-5; D unresolved. V shed 4 bases and J shed 5 bases, with 12 bases lying between them. The length of the CDR3 is 14 residues. The germline CDR1 and CDR2 sequences are ENHRY and SYGVKD. CDR3 DNA: TGTGCCATCAGTGTTGACCGACCGCATCAGCCCCAGCATTTT. It translates to CAISVDRPHQPQHF.

This clonotype was observed a handful of times. V usage is TRBV24-1 and J usage is TRBJ2-7; 7 bases fit TRBD1. The CDR3 loop spans 14 amino acids. Per germline, CDR1 KGHDR and CDR2 SFDVKD. After removal of 6 bases from V and 1 base from J, the junction contained 5 bases not matched to a gene. The DNA of the CDR3 is TGTGCCACCAGTCCCCGGACAGGTTCCTACGAGCAGTACTTC. Its protein is CATSPRTGSYEQYF.